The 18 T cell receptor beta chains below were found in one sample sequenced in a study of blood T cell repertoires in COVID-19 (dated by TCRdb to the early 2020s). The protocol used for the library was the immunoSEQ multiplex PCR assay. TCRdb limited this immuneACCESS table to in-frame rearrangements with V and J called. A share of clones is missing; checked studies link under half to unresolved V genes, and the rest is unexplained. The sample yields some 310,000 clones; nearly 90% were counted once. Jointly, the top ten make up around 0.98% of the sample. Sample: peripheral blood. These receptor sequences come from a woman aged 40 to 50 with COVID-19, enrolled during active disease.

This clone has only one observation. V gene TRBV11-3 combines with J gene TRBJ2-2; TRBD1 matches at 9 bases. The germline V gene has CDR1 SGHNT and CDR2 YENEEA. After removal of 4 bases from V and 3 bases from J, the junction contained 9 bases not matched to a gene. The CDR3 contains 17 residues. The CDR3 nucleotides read TGTGCCAGCAGCTACCGACAGGGGGACGGTTACACCGGGGAGCTGTTTTTT. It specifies CASSYRQGDGYTGELFF.

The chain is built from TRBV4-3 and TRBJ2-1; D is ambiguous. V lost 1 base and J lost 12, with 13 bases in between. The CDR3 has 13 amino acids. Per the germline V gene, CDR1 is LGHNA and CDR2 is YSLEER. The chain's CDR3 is CASSQAWSIGQFF. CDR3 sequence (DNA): TGCGCCAGCAGCCAAGCTTGGAGCATCGGGCAGTTCTTC.

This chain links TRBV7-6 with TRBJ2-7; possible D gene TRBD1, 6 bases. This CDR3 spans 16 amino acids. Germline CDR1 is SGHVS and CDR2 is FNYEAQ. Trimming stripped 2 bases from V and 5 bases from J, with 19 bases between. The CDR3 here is CASSLKAQGVRNEQYF. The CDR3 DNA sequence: TGTGCCAGCAGCTTAAAAGCACAGGGCGTCAGGAACGAGCAGTACTTC.

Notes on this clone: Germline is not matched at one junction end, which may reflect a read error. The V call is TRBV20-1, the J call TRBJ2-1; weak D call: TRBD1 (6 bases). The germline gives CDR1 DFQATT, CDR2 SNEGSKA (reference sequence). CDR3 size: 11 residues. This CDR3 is CSARGFGQILF. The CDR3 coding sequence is TGCAGTGCTAGAGGGTTCGGACAGATACTCTTC.

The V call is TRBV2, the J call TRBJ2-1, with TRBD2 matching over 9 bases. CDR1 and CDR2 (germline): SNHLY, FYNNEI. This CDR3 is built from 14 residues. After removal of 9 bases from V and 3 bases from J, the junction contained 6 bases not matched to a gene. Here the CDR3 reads CASKREVSYNEQFF. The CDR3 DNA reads TGTGCCAGTAAGCGGGAGGTGAGCTACAATGAGCAGTTCTTC.

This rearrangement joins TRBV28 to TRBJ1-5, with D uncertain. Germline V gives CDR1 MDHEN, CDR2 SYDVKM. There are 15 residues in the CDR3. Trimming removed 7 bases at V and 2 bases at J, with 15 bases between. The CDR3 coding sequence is TGTGCCAGCAAATCAAAGCGTGAGGGCAATCAGCCCCAGCATTTT. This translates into CASKSKREGNQPQHF.

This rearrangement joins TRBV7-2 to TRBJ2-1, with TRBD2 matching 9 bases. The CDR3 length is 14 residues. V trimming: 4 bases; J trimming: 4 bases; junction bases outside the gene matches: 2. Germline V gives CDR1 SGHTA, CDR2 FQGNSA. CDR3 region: CASSSSGGYNEQFF. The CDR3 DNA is TGTGCCAGCAGCTCCAGCGGGGGGTACAATGAGCAGTTCTTC.

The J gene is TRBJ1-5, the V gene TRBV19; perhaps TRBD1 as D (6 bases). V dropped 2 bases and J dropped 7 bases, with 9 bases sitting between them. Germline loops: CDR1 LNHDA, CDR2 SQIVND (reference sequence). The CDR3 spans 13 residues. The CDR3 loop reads CASSIQGSQPQHF. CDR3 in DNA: TGTGCCAGTAGTATACAGGGGTCGCAGCCCCAGCATTTT.

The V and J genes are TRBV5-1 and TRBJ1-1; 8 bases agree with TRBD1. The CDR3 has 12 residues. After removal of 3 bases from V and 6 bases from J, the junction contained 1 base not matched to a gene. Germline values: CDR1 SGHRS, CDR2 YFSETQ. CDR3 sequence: CASSSTGAEAFF. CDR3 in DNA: TGCGCCAGCAGCTCGACAGGGGCTGAAGCTTTCTTT.

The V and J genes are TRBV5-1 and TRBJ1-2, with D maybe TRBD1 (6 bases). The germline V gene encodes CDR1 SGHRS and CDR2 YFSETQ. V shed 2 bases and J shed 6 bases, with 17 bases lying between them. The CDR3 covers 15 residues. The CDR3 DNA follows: TGCGCCAGCAGCTTTAATCAGGGGCGAGGGCATGGCTACACCTTC. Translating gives CASSFNQGRGHGYTF.

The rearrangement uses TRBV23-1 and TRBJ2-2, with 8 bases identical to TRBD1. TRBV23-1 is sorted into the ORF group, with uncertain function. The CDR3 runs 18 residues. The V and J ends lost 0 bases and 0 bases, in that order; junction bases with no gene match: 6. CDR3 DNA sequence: TGCGCCAGCAGTCAATCCCCCCCGGACAGGGCGAACACCGGGGAGCTGTTTTTT. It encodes CASSQSPPDRANTGELFF.

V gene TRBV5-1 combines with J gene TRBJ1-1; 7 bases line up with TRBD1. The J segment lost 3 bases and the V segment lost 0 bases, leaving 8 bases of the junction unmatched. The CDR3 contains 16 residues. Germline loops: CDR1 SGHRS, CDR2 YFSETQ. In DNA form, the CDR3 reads TGCGCCAGCAGCTTGGAGACAGGGTGGCGGGACACTGAAGCTTTCTTT. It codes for CASSLETGWRDTEAFF. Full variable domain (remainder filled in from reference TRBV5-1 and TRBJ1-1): KAGVTQTPRYLIKTRGQQVTLSCSPISGHRSVSWYQQTPGQGLQFLFEYFSETQRNKGNFPGRFSGRQFSNSRSEMNVSTLELGDSALYLCASSLETGWRDTEAFFGQGTRLTVV.

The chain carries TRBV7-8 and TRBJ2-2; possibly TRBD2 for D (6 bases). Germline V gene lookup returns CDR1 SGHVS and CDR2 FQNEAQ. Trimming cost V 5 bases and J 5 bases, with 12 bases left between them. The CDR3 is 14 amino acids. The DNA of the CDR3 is TGTGCCAGCAGCCGCCAACTAGCTACCGGGGAGCTGTTTTTT. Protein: CASSRQLATGELFF.

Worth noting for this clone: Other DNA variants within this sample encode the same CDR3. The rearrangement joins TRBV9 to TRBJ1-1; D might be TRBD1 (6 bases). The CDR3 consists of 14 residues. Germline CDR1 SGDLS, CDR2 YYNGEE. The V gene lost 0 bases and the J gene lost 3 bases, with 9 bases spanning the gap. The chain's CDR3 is CASSVGPGDTEAFF. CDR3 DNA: TGTGCCAGCAGCGTAGGGCCAGGGGACACTGAAGCTTTCTTT.

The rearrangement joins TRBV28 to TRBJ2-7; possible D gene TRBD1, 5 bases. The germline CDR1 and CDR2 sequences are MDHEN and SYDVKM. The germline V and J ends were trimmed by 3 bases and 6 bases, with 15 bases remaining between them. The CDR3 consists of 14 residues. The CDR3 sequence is CASSLDTLSGEQYF. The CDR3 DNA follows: TGTGCCAGCAGTTTGGACACCCTCTCGGGCGAGCAGTACTTC.

The CDR3 DNA follows: TGCGCCAGCAGCCTTGGGACAGGGCTCACTGAAGCTTTCTTT. It translates to CASSLGTGLTEAFF. V is TRBV4-3 and J is TRBJ1-1; 9 bases agree with TRBD1. There are 14 residues in the CDR3. With 4 bases clipped from V and 4 bases from J, the junction kept 4 bases outside the gene matches. The germline V gene encodes CDR1 LGHNA and CDR2 YSLEER.

CDR3 protein: CASSLDMREAFF. The CDR3 nucleotides read TGTGCCAGCAGCTTAGATATGAGGGAAGCTTTCTTT. V usage is TRBV11-2 and J usage is TRBJ1-1; D unresolved. Germline lookup yields CDR1 SGHAT and CDR2 FQNNGV. Between the trimmed V and J ends, which lost 0 bases and 8 bases, there was a span of 7 bases. The CDR3 length is 12 residues.

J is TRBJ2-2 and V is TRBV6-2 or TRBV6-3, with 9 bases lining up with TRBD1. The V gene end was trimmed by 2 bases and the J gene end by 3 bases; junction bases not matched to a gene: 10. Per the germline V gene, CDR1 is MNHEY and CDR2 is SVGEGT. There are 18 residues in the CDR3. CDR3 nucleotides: TGTGCCAGCAGTTACCGGGAAGGACAGGGGTACGACACCGGGGAGCTGTTTTTT. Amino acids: CASSYREGQGYDTGELFF.